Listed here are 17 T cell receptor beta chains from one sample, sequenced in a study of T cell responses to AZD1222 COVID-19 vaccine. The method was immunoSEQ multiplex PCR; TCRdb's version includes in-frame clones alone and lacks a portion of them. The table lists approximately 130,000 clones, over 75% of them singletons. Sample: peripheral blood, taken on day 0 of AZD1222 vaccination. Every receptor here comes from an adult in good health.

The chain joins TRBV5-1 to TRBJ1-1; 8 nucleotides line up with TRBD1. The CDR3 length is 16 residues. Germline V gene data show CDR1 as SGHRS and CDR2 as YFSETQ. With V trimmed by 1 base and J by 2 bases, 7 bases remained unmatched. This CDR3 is CASSLRSTGANTEAFF. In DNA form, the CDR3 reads TGCGCCAGCAGCTTGCGATCGACAGGGGCTAACACTGAAGCTTTCTTT.

Here the CDR3 DNA reads TGTGCCACTTCGACAGGGTTCGAGCAGTACTTC. The encoded protein is CATSTGFEQYF. J is TRBJ2-7 and V is TRBV27; 7 nucleotides agree with TRBD1. This CDR3 comprises 11 residues. The germline CDR1 and CDR2 sequences are MNHEY and SMNVEV (reference sequence). Losses at the gene ends were 10 bases for V and 6 bases for J; bases not matched to a gene: 6.

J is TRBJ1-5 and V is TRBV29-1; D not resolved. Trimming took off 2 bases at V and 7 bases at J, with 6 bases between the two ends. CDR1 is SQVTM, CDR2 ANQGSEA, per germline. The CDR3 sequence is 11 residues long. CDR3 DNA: TGCAGCGTTGAAAGTTGGCAGCCCCAGCATTTT. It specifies CSVESWQPQHF.

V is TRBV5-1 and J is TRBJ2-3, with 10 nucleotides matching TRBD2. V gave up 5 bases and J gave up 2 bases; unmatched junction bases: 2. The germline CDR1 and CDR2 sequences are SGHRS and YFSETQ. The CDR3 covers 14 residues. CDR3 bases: TGCGCCAGCAGACTAGCGGGGTTCACAGATACGCAGTATTTT. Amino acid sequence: CASRLAGFTDTQYF.

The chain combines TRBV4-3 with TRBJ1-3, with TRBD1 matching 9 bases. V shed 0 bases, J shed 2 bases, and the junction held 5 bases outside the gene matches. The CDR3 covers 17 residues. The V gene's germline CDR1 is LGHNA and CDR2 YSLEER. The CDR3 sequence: CASSQDINRGPGNTIYF. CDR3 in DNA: TGCGCCAGCAGCCAAGATATAAACAGGGGGCCTGGAAACACCATATATTTT.

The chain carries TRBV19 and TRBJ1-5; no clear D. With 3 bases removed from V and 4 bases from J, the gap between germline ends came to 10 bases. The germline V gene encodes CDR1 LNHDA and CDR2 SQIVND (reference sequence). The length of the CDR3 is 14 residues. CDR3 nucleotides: TGTGCCAGTAGTATTCTAGTTGAGAATCAGCCCCAGCATTTT. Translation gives CASSILVENQPQHF.

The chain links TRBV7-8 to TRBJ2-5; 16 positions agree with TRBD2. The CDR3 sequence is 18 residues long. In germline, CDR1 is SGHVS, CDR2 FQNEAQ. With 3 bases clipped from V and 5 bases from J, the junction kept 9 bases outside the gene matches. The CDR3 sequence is CASSFQGLAGGPRETQYF. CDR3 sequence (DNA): TGTGCCAGCAGCTTCCAGGGACTAGCGGGAGGGCCTCGTGAGACCCAGTACTTC.

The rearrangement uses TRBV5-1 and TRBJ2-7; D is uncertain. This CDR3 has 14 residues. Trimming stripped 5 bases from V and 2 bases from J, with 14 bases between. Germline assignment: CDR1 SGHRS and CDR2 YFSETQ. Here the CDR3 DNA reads TGCGCCAGCAGACCGACGCGGCCTACCTACGAGCAGTACTTC. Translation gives CASRPTRPTYEQYF.

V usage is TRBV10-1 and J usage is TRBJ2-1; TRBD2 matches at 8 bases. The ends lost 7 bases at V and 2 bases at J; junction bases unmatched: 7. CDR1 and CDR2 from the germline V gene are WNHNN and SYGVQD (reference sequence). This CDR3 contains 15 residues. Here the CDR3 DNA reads TGCGCCAGCAACATACTAGCGGCTACCTACAATGAGCAGTTCTTC. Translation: CASNILAATYNEQFF.

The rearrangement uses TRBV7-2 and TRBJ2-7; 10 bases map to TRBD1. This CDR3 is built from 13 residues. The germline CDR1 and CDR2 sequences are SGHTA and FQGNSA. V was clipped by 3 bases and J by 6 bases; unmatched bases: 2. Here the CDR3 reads CASSFDRGREQYF. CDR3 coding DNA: TGTGCCAGCAGCTTTGACAGGGGGCGCGAGCAGTACTTC.

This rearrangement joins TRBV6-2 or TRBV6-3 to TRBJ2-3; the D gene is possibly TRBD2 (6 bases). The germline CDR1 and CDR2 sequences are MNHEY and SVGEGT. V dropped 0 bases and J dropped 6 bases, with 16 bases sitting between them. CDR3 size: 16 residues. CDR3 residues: CASSYSGEAPSDTQYF. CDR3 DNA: TGTGCCAGCAGTTACTCGGGGGAGGCCCCCTCGGATACGCAGTATTTT.

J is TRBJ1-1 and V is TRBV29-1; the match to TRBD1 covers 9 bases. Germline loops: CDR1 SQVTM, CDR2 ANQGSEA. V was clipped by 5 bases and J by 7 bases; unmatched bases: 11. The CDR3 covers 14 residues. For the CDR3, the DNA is TGCAGCGTTCGCAAAGGAGGACAGGGGATTGAAGCTTTCTTT. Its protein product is CSVRKGGQGIEAFF.

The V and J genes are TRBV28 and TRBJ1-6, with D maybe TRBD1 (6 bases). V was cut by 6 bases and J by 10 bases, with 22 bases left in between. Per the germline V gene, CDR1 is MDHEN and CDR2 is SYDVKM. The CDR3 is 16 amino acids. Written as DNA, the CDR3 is TGTGCCAGCAGCCCTGGTGGGGGCCCTGGAGTATCACCCCTCCACTTT. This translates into CASSPGGGPGVSPLHF.

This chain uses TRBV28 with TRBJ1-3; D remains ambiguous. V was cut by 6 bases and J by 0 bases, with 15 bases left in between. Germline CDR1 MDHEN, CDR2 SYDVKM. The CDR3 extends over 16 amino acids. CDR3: CASSPAGPSSGNTIYF. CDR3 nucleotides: TGTGCCAGCAGCCCTGCCGGGCCCAGCTCTGGAAACACCATATATTTT.

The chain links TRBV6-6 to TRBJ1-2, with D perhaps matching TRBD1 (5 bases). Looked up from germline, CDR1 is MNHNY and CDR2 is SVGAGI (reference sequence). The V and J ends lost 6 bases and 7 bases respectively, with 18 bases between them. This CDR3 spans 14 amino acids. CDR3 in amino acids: CASRDSGQVSGYTF. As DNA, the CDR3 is TGTGCCAGCAGGGATTCGGGGCAGGTCTCTGGCTACACCTTC.

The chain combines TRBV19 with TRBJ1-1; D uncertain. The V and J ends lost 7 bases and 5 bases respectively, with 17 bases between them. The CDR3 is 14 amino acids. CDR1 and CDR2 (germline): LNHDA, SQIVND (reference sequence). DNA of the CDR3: TGTGCCAGTACCCAAAGGACCTCAGGTACTGAAGCTTTCTTT. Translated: CASTQRTSGTEAFF.

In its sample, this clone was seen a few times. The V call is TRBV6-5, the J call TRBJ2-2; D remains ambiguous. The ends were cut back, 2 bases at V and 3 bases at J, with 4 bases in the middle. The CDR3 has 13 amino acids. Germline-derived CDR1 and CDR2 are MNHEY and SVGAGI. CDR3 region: CASSYMDTGELFF. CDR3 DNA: TGTGCCAGCAGTTACATGGACACCGGGGAGCTGTTTTTT.